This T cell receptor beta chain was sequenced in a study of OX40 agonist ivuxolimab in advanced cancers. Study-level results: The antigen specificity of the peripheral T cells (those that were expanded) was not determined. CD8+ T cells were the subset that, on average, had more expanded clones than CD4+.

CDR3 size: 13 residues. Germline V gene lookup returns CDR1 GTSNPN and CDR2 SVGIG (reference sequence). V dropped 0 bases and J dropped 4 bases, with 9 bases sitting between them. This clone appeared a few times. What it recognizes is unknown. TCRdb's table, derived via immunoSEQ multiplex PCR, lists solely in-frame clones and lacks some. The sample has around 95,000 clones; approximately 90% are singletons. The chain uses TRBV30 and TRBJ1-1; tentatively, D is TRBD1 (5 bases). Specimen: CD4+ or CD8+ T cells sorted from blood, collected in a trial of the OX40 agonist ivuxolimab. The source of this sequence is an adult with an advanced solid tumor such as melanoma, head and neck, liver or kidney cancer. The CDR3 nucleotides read TGTGCCTGGAGTGTAGGGGAGGGCACTGAAGCTTTCTTT. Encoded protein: CAWSVGEGTEAFF. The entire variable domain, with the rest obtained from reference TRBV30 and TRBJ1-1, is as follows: SQTIHQWPATLVQPVGSPLSLECTVEGTSNPNLYWYRQAAGRGLQLLFYSVGIGQISSEVPQNLSASRPQDRQFILSSKKLLLSDSGFYLCAWSVGEGTEAFFGQGTRLTVV.